Following are 9 T cell receptor beta chains from one sample sequenced in a study of blood T cell repertoires in COVID-19. Clones were sequenced by immunoSEQ multiplex PCR, and TCRdb holds only the in-frame ones, with some missing. This table has roughly 350,000 clones, 88% appearing once. The sample consisted of peripheral blood. The receptors shown here come from an older woman with COVID-19, enrolled during active disease.

The chain joins TRBV19 to TRBJ2-1, with TRBD1 identical over 7 bases. Germline-derived CDR1 and CDR2 are LNHDA and SQIVND (reference sequence). J gave up 5 bases and V 5 bases, and 9 bases lay outside the gene matches. CDR3 length: 15 amino acids. CDR3 DNA sequence: TGTGCCAGTAGTCCTCACACCGGGACAGACAATGAGCAGTTCTTC. As protein: CASSPHTGTDNEQFF.

The gene calls are TRBV2 and TRBJ2-3; D is ambiguous. CDR1 and CDR2 (germline): SNHLY, FYNNEI. CDR3 length: 12 amino acids. The V end lost 6 bases, the J end lost 0 bases, and 4 bases lay between the germline ends. In DNA form, the CDR3 reads TGTGCCAGCAGCTCCAGCACAGATACGCAGTATTTT. Amino acids: CASSSSTDTQYF.

The chain carries TRBV4-3 and TRBJ1-2; tentatively, D is TRBD1 (5 bases). Germline V gene lookup returns CDR1 LGHNA and CDR2 YSLEER. V was trimmed by 0 bases and J by 4 bases, leaving 12 bases between them. This CDR3 has 15 residues. Here the CDR3 DNA reads TGCGCCAGCAGCCAAGATGGGAACAGGATCTATGGCTACACCTTC. It specifies CASSQDGNRIYGYTF.

This clone occurred a few times. This rearrangement joins TRBV28 to TRBJ1-5; D is unresolved. The CDR3 has 16 residues. CDR1 is MDHEN, CDR2 SYDVKM, per germline. Trimming shortened V by 4 bases and J by 0 bases, and 13 bases separated the two germline ends. The CDR3 sequence is CASSYNHGGSNQPQHF. The CDR3 bases are TGTGCCAGCAGTTATAATCACGGTGGTAGCAATCAGCCCCAGCATTTT.

This sequence joins TRBV5-4 and TRBJ2-1; 9 bases match TRBD2. This CDR3 spans 17 amino acids. Germline loops: CDR1 SGHNT, CDR2 YYREEE (reference sequence). V was clipped by 4 bases and J by 1 base; unmatched bases: 9. The CDR3 nucleotides read TGTGCCAGCAGCCCGAGTGAGCGGGGGGAGTCCTACAATGAGCAGTTCTTC. Its translation: CASSPSERGESYNEQFF.

This chain connects TRBV28 to TRBJ1-1, with D unclear. Trimming pared 9 bases from V and 4 bases from J, leaving 12 bases between. Germline values: CDR1 MDHEN, CDR2 SYDVKM. This CDR3 is built from 12 residues. The CDR3 loop is CASWMRGTEAFF. The CDR3 DNA reads TGTGCCAGTTGGATGCGAGGCACTGAAGCTTTCTTT. Using reference TRBV28 and TRBJ1-1 for the parts outside the CDR3, the full variable domain is DVKVTQSSRYLVKRTGEKVFLECVQDMDHENMFWYRQDPGLGLRLIYFSYDVKMKEKGDIPEGYSVSREKKERFSLILESASTNQTSMYLCASWMRGTEAFFGQGTRLTVV.

This clone has only one observation. The rearrangement joins TRBV21-1 to TRBJ1-2; TRBD1, the D gene given by the table, was not confirmed from the DNA. TRBV21-1 is a pseudogene segment. The CDR3 extends over 15 amino acids. CDR3 sequence (DNA): TGTGCCAGCAGCAAAGTCCCAGGGTCCTACCATGGCTACACCTTC. As protein: CASSKVPGSYHGYTF.

Here the CDR3 DNA reads TGTGCCAGCAGCTTAGCCGGGGACAGGGGTAACTATGGCTACACCTTC. It translates to CASSLAGDRGNYGYTF. This chain links TRBV13 with TRBJ1-2; 10 nucleotides agree with TRBD1. The CDR3 is made up of 16 amino acids. Unmatched junction bases numbered 3, after V lost 1 base and J lost 1 base. Germline V gene lookup returns CDR1 PRHDT and CDR2 FYEKMQ (reference sequence).

This chain links TRBV24-1 with TRBJ2-7; possible D gene TRBD1, 6 bases. V lost 5 bases to trimming and J lost 2 bases, with 15 bases between them. The germline CDR1 and CDR2 sequences are KGHDR and SFDVKD. CDR3 length equals 15 residues. CDR3 sequence reads: CATSGAGTNPYEQYF. The CDR3 DNA sequence: TGTGCCACCAGTGGGGCCGGGACAAACCCCTACGAGCAGTACTTC.